This TCR beta chain is from a study of CD8 T cells in Susac syndrome. The CDR3 has 15 residues. V lost 1 base to trimming and J lost 5 bases, with 14 bases between them. The germline V gene encodes CDR1 SGHDN and CDR2 FVKESK. RNA was extracted with the RNeasy kit, and a quantity of about 0.45 to 1 ug was reverse transcribed using random hexamers. An immunoSEQ multiplex PCR amplified TCR beta CDR3 over 54 Vbeta and 13 Jbeta. TCRdb recomputed calls from the immunoSEQ multiplex PCR reads with MiXCR, one row per CDR3 protein. The sample has roughly 150,000 distinct CDR3 sequences; 94% are singletons. Sequenced input: CD4+ T cells from PBMCs. The receptor was derived from a human donor with multiple sclerosis. This chain links TRBV14 with TRBJ1-1, with no clear D. This CDR3 is CASSQVAYVGTEAFF. The CDR3 region has the DNA TGTGCCAGCAGCCAAGTCGCATATGTAGGAACTGAAGCTTTCTTT.